This T cell receptor (beta chain) is from a study of beta chain features in type 1 diabetes. General study findings and limits: Moderate but significant shortening of TCRB CDR3s was recorded in all four CD4+ subsets from Type 1 diabetes patients.

This clone was counted a few times. What it recognizes is unknown. Purity above 95% was achieved in all sorted populations. The entirety of the isolated RNA underwent reverse transcription, so expressed TCRB transcripts were sequenced. Clones were sequenced by immunoSEQ multiplex PCR, and TCRdb holds only the in-frame ones, with some missing. The repertoire holds 680,000 or so clones, with over 10% as singletons. CDR1 and CDR2 from the germline V gene are KGHSH and LQKENI. The CDR3 is 14 amino acids. J was trimmed by 1 base and V by 5 bases; bases with no gene match: 4. Source material: naive CD4+ T cells from blood. The receptor comes from a young man with type 1 diabetes. The chain is built from TRBV18 and TRBJ2-5, with TRBD1 matching 7 bases. In DNA, the CDR3 is TGTGCCAGCTCAGACAACAGGGGCCAAGAGACCCAGTACTTC. This codes for CASSDNRGQETQYF.